These 19 T cell receptor beta chains came from one sample sequenced in a study of T cell responses to AZD1222 COVID-19 vaccine. The repertoire was sequenced with immunoSEQ multiplex PCR; TCRdb's copy has only in-frame clones and lacks some. The table lists 140,000 to 150,000 clones, about 93% of them singletons. The sequencing here drew on peripheral blood, taken on day 0 of AZD1222 vaccination. Every receptor here comes from an adult in good health.

This chain links TRBV7-3 with TRBJ1-1; D ambiguous. Germline-derived CDR1 and CDR2 are SGHTA and FQGTGA. The CDR3 has 13 residues. Trimming shortened V by 2 bases and J by 5 bases, and 9 bases separated the two germline ends. The CDR3 spells CASSLLMWTEAFF. The CDR3 DNA reads TGTGCCAGCAGCTTATTAATGTGGACTGAAGCTTTCTTT.

The chain has TRBV20-1 and TRBJ2-3, with no clear D. The germline V gene encodes CDR1 DFQATT and CDR2 SNEGSKA (reference sequence). The CDR3 sequence is 11 residues long. The germline V and J ends were trimmed by 5 bases and 4 bases, with 7 bases remaining between them. Here the CDR3 DNA reads TGCAGTGCTTTTAGGGCAGATACGCAGTATTTT. This codes for CSAFRADTQYF.

This rearrangement joins TRBV4-1 to TRBJ2-2; D uncertain. The CDR3 consists of 12 residues. Per germline, CDR1 MGHRA and CDR2 YSYEKL. With 0 bases removed from V and 7 bases from J, the gap between germline ends came to 3 bases. CDR3 in DNA: TGCGCCAGCAGCCAAGATATCGGGGAGCTGTTTTTT. Translation gives CASSQDIGELFF.

The genes are TRBV10-1 and TRBJ2-1; 13 bases align to TRBD2. Per germline, CDR1 WNHNN and CDR2 SYGVQD (reference sequence). The length of the CDR3 is 20 residues. V lost 4 bases and J lost 2; bases outside the gene matches: 14. The CDR3 loop reads CASSGAGTSGKEVTYNEQFF. For the CDR3, the DNA is TGCGCCAGCAGTGGGGCAGGGACTAGCGGGAAGGAGGTGACCTACAATGAGCAGTTCTTC.

V usage is TRBV27 and J usage is TRBJ2-7, with D perhaps TRBD2 (6 bases). Germline values: CDR1 MNHEY, CDR2 SMNVEV (reference sequence). V shed 3 bases and J shed 2 bases, with 8 bases lying between them. The CDR3 has 13 amino acids. CDR3 DNA: TGTGCCAGCAGTTTGCGGGGAGCCTACGAGCAGTACTTC. This sequence encodes CASSLRGAYEQYF.

V gene TRBV16 combines with J gene TRBJ1-5; 7 nucleotides match TRBD1. The CDR3 runs to 14 residues. The germline V gene encodes CDR1 KGHSY and CDR2 FQNENV. V shed 6 bases, J shed 0 bases, and the junction held 2 bases outside the gene matches. Here the CDR3 DNA reads TGTGCCAGCAGAACAGGGGATAGCAATCAGCCCCAGCATTTT. It yields the protein CASRTGDSNQPQHF. The whole variable domain, remainder taken from reference TRBV16 and TRBJ1-5, is GEEVAQTPKHLVRGEGQKAKLYCAPIKGHSYVFWYQQVLKNEFKFLISFQNENVFDETGMPKERFSAKCLPNSPCSLEIQATKLEDSAVYFCASRTGDSNQPQHFGDGTRLSIL.

This clone was observed once. V usage is TRBV4-2 and J usage is TRBJ2-7; 8 positions match TRBD1. V shed 1 base and J 0 bases; nucleotides not matched to a gene: 5. CDR3 length: 16 residues. Germline-derived CDR1 and CDR2 are LGHNA and YNFKEQ. The chain's CDR3 is CASSQVRGPHSYEQYF. The CDR3 DNA sequence: TGTGCCAGCAGCCAAGTCAGGGGGCCCCACTCCTACGAGCAGTACTTC.

The chain couples TRBV19 to TRBJ1-2; 7 bases agree with TRBD1. CDR3 length equals 15 residues. The V and J ends lost 3 bases and 3 bases, in that order; junction bases with no gene match: 7. Germline V gives CDR1 LNHDA, CDR2 SQIVND (reference sequence). As DNA, the CDR3 is TGTGCCAGTAGTATCGAAGGGGGCGCCTACTATGGCTACACCTTC. This codes for CASSIEGGAYYGYTF.

This chain uses TRBV5-1 with TRBJ1-2, with D perhaps matching TRBD1 (6 bases). Trimming removed 0 bases from V and 3 bases from J, with 12 bases in between. The CDR3 runs 15 residues. The germline V gene encodes CDR1 SGHRS and CDR2 YFSETQ. CDR3 sequence (DNA): TGCGCCAGCAGCTTGGGACAGGCGCCAGACTATGGCTACACCTTC. This gives the protein CASSLGQAPDYGYTF.

V and J are TRBV13 and TRBJ2-7, with D maybe TRBD2 (6 bases). This CDR3 is built from 14 residues. With 3 bases removed from V and 5 bases from J, the gap between germline ends came to 14 bases. Germline V gives CDR1 PRHDT, CDR2 FYEKMQ (reference sequence). In nucleotides, the CDR3 is TGTGCCAGCAGCTTTGGGGGAGGAAACCACGAGCAGTACTTC. Protein: CASSFGGGNHEQYF.

The rearrangement joins TRBV5-4 to TRBJ2-5; TRBD1 matches at 8 bases. With 0 bases clipped from V and 0 bases from J, the junction kept 4 bases outside the gene matches. Per germline, CDR1 SGHNT and CDR2 YYREEE (reference sequence). CDR3 length equals 16 residues. CDR3 coding DNA: TGTGCCAGCAGCTTGGCCGCAGGGGGCTACCAAGAGACCCAGTACTTC. It translates to CASSLAAGGYQETQYF.

The chain couples TRBV6-1 to TRBJ2-4; D unclear. Germline V gene lookup returns CDR1 MNHNS and CDR2 SASEGT. V was clipped by 2 bases and J by 2 bases, with 10 bases between them. The CDR3 has 15 residues. The chain's CDR3 is CASSELPSTKNIQYF. The DNA of the CDR3 is TGTGCCAGCAGTGAACTCCCCAGCACCAAAAACATTCAGTACTTC.

J is TRBJ1-2 and V is TRBV5-1, with D possibly TRBD1 on 5 matching bases. The CDR3 has 17 amino acids. Germline CDR1 reads SGHRS; CDR2 reads YFSETQ. Trimming took off 0 bases at V and 0 bases at J, with 15 bases between the two ends. The CDR3 coding sequence is TGCGCCAGCAGCTTGGGTAACACGCGGGACGCTAACTATGGCTACACCTTC. Its translation is CASSLGNTRDANYGYTF. Using reference TRBV5-1 and TRBJ1-2 for the parts outside the CDR3, the full variable domain is KAGVTQTPRYLIKTRGQQVTLSCSPISGHRSVSWYQQTPGQGLQFLFEYFSETQRNKGNFPGRFSGRQFSNSRSEMNVSTLELGDSALYLCASSLGNTRDANYGYTFGSGTRLTVV.

This chain links TRBV28 with TRBJ2-1; TRBD1 matches 8 bases. The junction had 7 bases not matched to a gene; V was cut back by 9 bases and J by 9 bases. CDR1 MDHEN and CDR2 SYDVKM come from the germline V gene. This CDR3 region has 12 residues. CDR3 region: CARRTGFSEQFF. In DNA, the CDR3 is TGTGCCAGGCGGACAGGGTTTAGTGAGCAGTTCTTC.

This clone was seen a single time. V gene TRBV4-3 combines with J gene TRBJ1-5; no reliable D call. CDR3 length: 16 residues. Germline V gives CDR1 LGHNA, CDR2 YSLEER. Trimming left V 3 bases short and J 6 bases short, with 18 bases between. The CDR3, as DNA: TGCGCCAGCAGCCACCCCCGGGTTCCCCCCTCTCAGCCCCAGCATTTT. Its translation: CASSHPRVPPSQPQHF.

V gene TRBV19 combines with J gene TRBJ1-2; D is possibly TRBD1 (6 bases). Germline V gene data show CDR1 as LNHDA and CDR2 as SQIVND (reference sequence). CDR3 length equals 17 residues. V lost 5 bases and J 6 bases, leaving 25 bases between the germline ends. The DNA of the CDR3 is TGTGCCAGTAGTTCCCACCGACAGGCAGAAAAATGGAATGGCTACACCTTC. Amino acid sequence: CASSSHRQAEKWNGYTF.

The chain couples TRBV19 to TRBJ1-1; D might be TRBD1 (5 bases). The CDR3 is 13 amino acids. Trimming removed 4 bases from V and 7 bases from J, with 13 bases in between. Per germline, CDR1 LNHDA and CDR2 SQIVND (reference sequence). CDR3: CASSRAGGGEAFF. DNA of the CDR3: TGTGCCAGTAGTAGGGCGGGGGGGGGTGAAGCTTTCTTT.

V and J are TRBV27 and TRBJ2-7; 9 bases are a match to TRBD2. Germline V gene sequence: CDR1 MNHEY, CDR2 SMNVEV (reference sequence). The CDR3 consists of 15 residues. V was clipped by 7 bases and J by 1 base; unmatched bases: 8. The CDR3 region has the DNA TGTGCCAGCAAAAGCGGGAGGACACTTTCCTACGAGCAGTACTTC. This codes for CASKSGRTLSYEQYF.

The CDR3 nucleotides are TGTGCCAGCAAATTTGGCGGGAGGGTTACAGATACGCAGTATTTT. Its translation: CASKFGGRVTDTQYF. The chain employs TRBV27 and TRBJ2-3; 9 bases fit TRBD2. The V segment lost 7 bases and the J segment 3 bases; nucleotides outside the gene matches: 8. The length of the CDR3 is 15 residues. Germline V gene sequence: CDR1 MNHEY, CDR2 SMNVEV (reference sequence).